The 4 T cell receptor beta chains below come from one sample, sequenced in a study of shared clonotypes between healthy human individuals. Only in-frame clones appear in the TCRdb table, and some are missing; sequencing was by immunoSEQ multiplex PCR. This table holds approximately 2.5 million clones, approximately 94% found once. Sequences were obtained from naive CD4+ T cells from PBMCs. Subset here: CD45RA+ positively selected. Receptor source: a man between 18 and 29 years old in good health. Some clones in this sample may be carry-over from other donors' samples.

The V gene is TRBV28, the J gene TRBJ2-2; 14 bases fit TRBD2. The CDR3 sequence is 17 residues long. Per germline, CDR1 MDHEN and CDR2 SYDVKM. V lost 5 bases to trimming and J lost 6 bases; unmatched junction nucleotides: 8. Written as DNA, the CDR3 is TGTGCCAGCAGTATAGGGGGACTAGCGGGAGTATCCGGGGAGCTGTTTTTT. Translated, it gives CASSIGGLAGVSGELFF.

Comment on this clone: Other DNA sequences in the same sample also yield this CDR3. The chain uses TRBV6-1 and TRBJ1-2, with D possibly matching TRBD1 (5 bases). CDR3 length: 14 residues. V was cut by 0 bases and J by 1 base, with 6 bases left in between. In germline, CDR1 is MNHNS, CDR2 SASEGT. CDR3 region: CASSEAGGNYGYTF. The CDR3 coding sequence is TGTGCCAGCAGTGAAGCGGGGGGTAACTATGGCTACACCTTC.

The CDR3 DNA reads as TGTGCCAGCAGTTACTCGTGGGCTGGGGCCAACGTCCTGACTTTC. It encodes CASSYSWAGANVLTF. The chain recombines TRBV6-5 with TRBJ2-6; D gene uncertain. Germline V gives CDR1 MNHEY, CDR2 SVGAGI. V lost 0 bases, J lost 2 bases, and 5 bases lay in between. This CDR3 region has 15 residues.

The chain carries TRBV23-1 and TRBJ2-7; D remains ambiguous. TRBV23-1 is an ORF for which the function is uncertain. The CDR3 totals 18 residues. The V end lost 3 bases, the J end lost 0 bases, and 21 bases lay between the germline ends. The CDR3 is CASSHSPGCRISSYEQYF. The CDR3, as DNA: TGCGCCAGCAGTCACTCCCCCGGGTGCAGAATAAGCTCCTACGAGCAGTACTTC.